This T cell receptor (beta chain) was identified during a study of long-term antiretroviral therapy in people with HIV. Whole-study results and caveats: ART preceded a rise in diversity that nonetheless stayed lower than in transplant donor controls. Pre-ART expanded clones dominated the repertoire at every time point. Among HIV repertoires, CDR3 length ranges were narrower than those of controls.

Germline loops: CDR1 MNHNY, CDR2 SVGAGI (reference sequence). Trimming at V came to 6 bases and at J to 0 bases, leaving 3 bases not matched to a gene. This CDR3 is 15 amino acids long. Survey level was the resolution at which the v3.0 immunoSEQ assay ran. Profiling relied on immunoSEQ multiplex PCR, and the TCRdb table lists in-frame clones only, not all of them. The sample includes about 30,000 clones, about 95% of them seen just once. Each donor provided at least one pre-ART PBMC sample and at least two post-ART PBMC samples. In this sample, this clone turned up once. Antigen: not known. This chain connects TRBV6-6 to TRBJ2-2; 8 bases map to TRBD1. This sequence originates from a man aged 30 to 45 with HIV. This specimen consisted of unsorted PBMCs, obtained 6 to 6.5 years after starting antiretroviral therapy. CDR3 protein: CASSWTGSNTGELFF. The CDR3 coding sequence is TGTGCCAGCAGCTGGACAGGGTCGAACACCGGGGAGCTGTTTTTT.